Listed below are T cell receptor beta chains from one sample, sequenced in a study of cytomegalovirus exposure and HLA in healthy donors. Clones were read by immunoSEQ multiplex PCR, and TCRdb kept only the in-frame ones, dropping some. The table has about 120,000 clones, around 82% seen once. The sequencing input was PBMCs. These receptors came from a woman aged 40-49 years in good health and CMV-seropositive. The CDR3 runs from the conserved cysteine through the conserved F or W. A D gene is named only where the DNA matches it firmly. Part of the rows lack a size; the others show once, few, many or a class for expanded clones.

abundance | d_gene | j_gene | v_gene | CDR3aa | CDR3nt
- | - | TRBJ2-5 | TRBV19 | CASSIPMGHRYQETQYF | TGTGCCAGTAGTATCCCCATGGGACACAGGTACCAAGAGACCCAGTACTTC
- | TRBD2 | TRBJ2-1 | TRBV15 | CATSKELSGSAEQFF | TGTGCCACCAGCAAAGAACTAAGCGGGAGCGCTGAGCAGTTCTTC
- | - | TRBJ1-4 | TRBV7-8 | CASSLVGTTNEKLFF | TGTGCCAGCAGCCTTGTCGGGACAACTAATGAAAAACTGTTTTTT
- | TRBD2 | TRBJ2-3 | TRBV10-3 | CAISDGSGRAPDTQYF | TGTGCCATCAGTGATGGTAGCGGGAGGGCCCCAGATACGCAGTATTTT
once | - | TRBJ1-1 | TRBV11-3 | CASSPKNTEAFF | TGTGCCAGCAGCCCCAAGAACACTGAAGCTTTCTTT
few | TRBD2 | TRBJ2-5 | TRBV5-1 | CASSLGAGRGGETQYF | TGCGCCAGCAGCTTGGGGGCCGGACGGGGGGGCGAGACCCAGTACTTC
- | TRBD2 | TRBJ2-7 | TRBV9 | CASSVASGGTYEQYF | TGTGCCAGCAGCGTAGCTAGCGGGGGGACCTACGAGCAGTACTTC
- | TRBD1 | TRBJ2-7 | TRBV4-1 | CASSSPGQGAYEQYF | TGCGCCAGCAGCTCTCCGGGACAGGGGGCGTACGAGCAGTACTTC
- | TRBD1 | TRBJ2-1 | TRBV5-1 | CASSPGGWNEQFF | TGCGCCAGCAGCCCAGGGGGCTGGAATGAGCAGTTCTTC
- | - | TRBJ1-3 | TRBV6-5 | CASRETTPGNTIYF | TGTGCCAGCAGGGAGACCACACCGGGAAACACCATATATTTT
- | - | TRBJ2-1 | TRBV1 | CTSSQDRWEGYNEQFF | TGCACCAGCAGCCAAGATAGGTGGGAGGGTTACAATGAGCAGTTCTTC
- | TRBD2 | TRBJ2-1 | TRBV19 | CASSLGLAPYNEQFF | TGTGCCAGTAGTCTGGGACTAGCGCCCTACAATGAGCAGTTCTTC
- | TRBD1 | TRBJ1-2 | TRBV28 | CASSIRTGAPTPYGYTF | TGTGCCAGCAGTATTAGGACAGGGGCCCCCACCCCTTATGGCTACACCTTC
few | TRBD2 | TRBJ2-1 | TRBV7-3 | CASSSSGQGRDEQFF | TGTGCCAGCAGCTCTAGCGGTCAAGGCAGGGATGAGCAGTTCTTC
- | - | TRBJ2-7 | TRBV7-9 | CASSPDSSYEQYF | TGTGCCAGCAGCCCGGACAGTTCCTACGAGCAGTACTTC
- | TRBD1 | TRBJ1-2 | TRBV6-6 | CASSYTLGQGADGYTF | TGTGCCAGCAGTTACACCCTCGGACAGGGAGCTGACGGCTACACCTTC
- | TRBD1 | TRBJ2-7 | TRBV5-1 | CASSRPRQGGDEQYF | TGCGCCAGCAGCCGACCCCGACAGGGGGGCGACGAGCAGTACTTC
- | TRBD2 | TRBJ2-7 | TRBV19 | CASSVMTSGSYEQYF | TGTGCCAGTAGTGTGATGACTAGCGGGAGTTACGAGCAGTACTTC
- | - | TRBJ2-3 | TRBV4-2 | CASSQGGVLSTDTQYF | TGTGCCAGCAGCCAAGGAGGCGTGCTTAGCACAGATACGCAGTATTTT
- | TRBD2 | TRBJ2-3 | TRBV7-6 | CASSLGGGDTDTQYF | TGTGCCAGCAGCTTAGGCGGGGGTGACACAGATACGCAGTATTTT
- | TRBD1 | TRBJ2-1 | TRBV29-1 | CSGWPGQGGEQFF | TGCAGCGGTTGGCCGGGACAGGGCGGTGAGCAGTTCTTC
- | - | TRBJ2-3 | TRBV5-1 | CARSPYQRQDTQYF | TGCGCCCGCAGCCCTTACCAACGACAAGATACGCAGTATTTC
- | TRBD2 | TRBJ2-5 | TRBV27 | CASSSRREGRETQYF | TGTGCCAGCAGTTCTAGGCGGGAGGGACGGGAGACCCAGTACTTC
few | - | TRBJ2-2 | TRBV30 | CAWKDFYTGELFF | TGTGCCTGGAAGGACTTTTACACCGGGGAGCTGTTTTTT
- | TRBD1 | TRBJ2-1 | TRBV19 | CASSITGGLDEQFF | TGTGCCAGTAGTATAACAGGGGGCTTGGATGAGCAGTTCTTC
- | - | TRBJ2-1 | TRBV7-2 | CASSRTGNGEQFF | TGTGCCAGCAGCCGCACAGGGAACGGAGAGCAGTTCTTC
- | TRBD2 | TRBJ2-7 | TRBV5-4 | CASSLGTSGYEQYF | TGTGCCAGCAGCCTAGGGACTAGCGGCTACGAGCAGTACTTC
- | - | TRBJ1-5 | TRBV6-5 | CARRGAGAGNQPQHF | TGTGCCAGAAGGGGCGCGGGGGCAGGCAATCAGCCCCAGCATTTT
once | - | TRBJ2-3 | TRBV27 | CASSLRARGLNHNKDTQYF | TGTGCCAGCAGTTTAAGGGCGCGGGGTCTGAACCATAATAAGGATACGCAGTATTTT
- | - | TRBJ1-1 | TRBV5-1 | CASSSNRLAGWREAFF | TGCGCCAGCAGCTCCAATCGTCTCGCGGGGTGGAGAGAAGCTTTCTTT
- | - | TRBJ1-4 | TRBV27 | CASSYRDTEKLFF | TGTGCCAGCAGTTATCGGGACACTGAAAAACTGTTTTTT
few | TRBD2 | TRBJ2-1 | TRBV6-4 | CASSALREREHNEQFF | TGTGCCAGCAGTGCCCTTCGCGAGCGGGAACACAATGAGCAGTTCTTC
- | - | TRBJ2-1 | TRBV4-1 | CASSPPEGYNEQFF | TGCGCCAGCAGCCCCCCGGAGGGCTACAATGAGCAGTTCTTC
- | - | TRBJ2-7 | TRBV15 | CATSRGAGEQYF | TGTGCCACCAGCAGAGGGGCTGGCGAGCAGTACTTC
- | - | TRBJ2-2 | TRBV4-3 | CASSQEGTNTGELFF | TGCGCCAGCAGCCAAGAGGGGACAAACACCGGGGAGCTGTTTTTT
- | TRBD1 | TRBJ2-1 | TRBV9 | CASSLDRGSYNEQFF | TGTGCCAGCAGCTTGGACAGGGGATCCTACAATGAGCAGTTCTTC
- | - | TRBJ2-3 | TRBV5-1 | CASSTVGVGSTDTQYF | TGCGCCAGCTCAACGGTCGGGGTAGGATCAACAGATACGCAGTATTTT
- | - | TRBJ2-2 | TRBV4-1 | CASSHHTGELFF | TGCGCCAGCAGCCATCATACCGGGGAGCTGTTTTTT
- | TRBD2 | TRBJ2-5 | TRBV6-1 | CASSAGLAGAHQETQYF | TGTGCCAGCAGTGCGGGTCTAGCGGGAGCCCACCAAGAGACCCAGTACTTC
- | TRBD1 | TRBJ2-5 | TRBV7-9 | CASSFRHDRVETQYF | TGTGCCAGCAGCTTCAGACACGACAGGGTCGAGACCCAGTACTTC
- | - | TRBJ2-7 | TRBV13 | CASSLASGRDYEQYF | TGTGCCAGCAGTTTAGCCTCCGGGAGAGACTACGAGCAGTACTTC
- | TRBD2 | TRBJ2-7 | TRBV7-2 | CASSLGTSGNYEQYF | TGTGCCAGCAGCCTCGGGACTAGCGGTAATTACGAGCAGTACTTC
- | - | TRBJ1-1 | TRBV7-6 | CASSLGTPGGAEAFF | TGTGCCAGCAGCTTAGGGACCCCTGGAGGGGCTGAAGCTTTCTTT
- | TRBD2 | TRBJ2-2 | TRBV7-7 | CASSLAYFELAGFGGELFF | TGTGCTAGCAGCTTAGCGTATTTTGAGCTAGCGGGATTCGGCGGGGAGCTGTTTTTT
- | - | TRBJ1-1 | TRBV19 | CASSMQGSSNTEAFF | TGTGCCAGTAGTATGCAGGGCTCTTCGAACACTGAAGCTTTCTTT
- | TRBD2 | TRBJ2-1 | TRBV13 | CASSWGLAGGGNEQFF | TGTGCCAGCAGCTGGGGACTAGCGGGAGGTGGGAATGAGCAGTTCTTC
- | TRBD1 | TRBJ2-3 | TRBV19 | CASSIWGPPGGDTQYF | TGTGCCAGTAGTATATGGGGGCCGCCAGGGGGAGATACGCAGTATTTT
- | - | TRBJ2-2 | TRBV5-4 | CASSPAARGTGELFF | TGTGCCAGCAGCCCTGCGGCCCGGGGCACCGGGGAGCTGTTTTTT
- | TRBD2 | TRBJ2-2 | TRBV5-1 | CASSSQGGLAGTTGELFF | TGCGCCAGCAGCTCCCAAGGTGGGCTAGCGGGAACTACCGGGGAGCTGTTTTTT
- | - | TRBJ2-6 | TRBV7-9 | CASSPPGTGANVLTF | TGTGCCAGCAGCCCCCCGGGGACTGGGGCCAACGTCCTGACTTTC
- | TRBD1 | TRBJ2-7 | TRBV2 | CASSPDRRAGEQYF | TGTGCCAGCAGTCCGGACAGGCGAGCCGGAGAGCAGTACTTC
- | TRBD1 | TRBJ1-2 | TRBV5-6 | CASSLRRDSPYGYTF | TGTGCCAGCAGCCTGCGCCGGGACAGCCCTTATGGCTACACCTTC
- | - | TRBJ2-2 | TRBV11-2 | CASWRGRAGTGELFF | TGTGCCAGCTGGAGGGGGCGGGCGGGCACCGGGGAGCTGTTTTTT
- | - | TRBJ2-2 | TRBV21-1 | CASSTTSLGGGELFF | TGTGCCAGCAGCACTACTAGTCTCGGTGGCGGGGAGCTGTTTTTT